This is a list of T cell receptor beta chains from one sample in a study of blood T cell repertoires in COVID-19. Clones were read by immunoSEQ multiplex PCR, and TCRdb kept only the in-frame ones, dropping some. The sample contains some 200,000 clones, approximately 90% of which appear only once. Sample: peripheral blood. These receptors were collected from a woman younger than 35 who had recovered from COVID-19. Each CDR3 is given with its conserved first and last residue. A D gene is named only where the DNA matches it firmly. Expanded clones get a size class; other rows say once, few or many, or leave the size out.

j_call clone_size d_call v_call cdr3_nt cdr3_aa
TRBJ2-3 few - TRBV9 TGTGCCAGCAGCGTAGGGCGGGTTGAGGATACGCAGTATTTT CASSVGRVEDTQYF
TRBJ1-1 - TRBD1 TRBV27 TGTGCCAGCAGTTTAACAGGGGTCACTGAAGCTTTCTTT CASSLTGVTEAFF
TRBJ1-2 - TRBD1 TRBV9 TGTGCCAGCAGCGTAGGAGGGGGCAACTATGGCTACACCTTC CASSVGGGNYGYTF
TRBJ1-5 - TRBD1 TRBV9 TGTGCCAGCAGCTCGCAGACAGGGTGGCAGCCCCAGCATTTT CASSSQTGWQPQHF
TRBJ1-1 - - TRBV13 TGTGCCAGCAGCCCCCGAACTGAGAACACTGAAGCTTTCTTT CASSPRTENTEAFF
TRBJ2-3 - - TRBV9 TGTGCCAGCAGCCTTAGCGGTGCCTTTACAGATACGCAGTATTTT CASSLSGAFTDTQYF
TRBJ2-1 - - TRBV19 TGTGCCAGTAGTCGGGGGGAGGGGGCCTACAATGAGCAGTTCTTC CASSRGEGAYNEQFF
TRBJ2-7 - - TRBV7-2 TGTGCCAGCAGCTTAGTTAGGGGCCCCTACGAGCAGTACTTC CASSLVRGPYEQYF
TRBJ1-1 once - TRBV19 TGTGCCAGTAGTATAGGGGACAAGGATTTCTTT CASSIGDKDFF
TRBJ2-1 - - TRBV28 TGTGCCAGCAGTTTATCGGTGAGGGGGGGACACAATGAGCAGTTCTTC CASSLSVRGGHNEQFF
TRBJ1-1 - - TRBV27 TGTGCCAGCAGTTATACTGGACAAAACACTGAAGCTTTCTTT CASSYTGQNTEAFF
TRBJ2-3 - - TRBV7-3 TGTGCCAGCAGCTTGGAGGGAGAGCACACAGATACGCAGTATTTT CASSLEGEHTDTQYF
TRBJ1-1 - - TRBV20-1 TGCAGTGCCTCCTTAAACACTGAAGCTTTCTTT CSASLNTEAFF
TRBJ2-1 - - TRBV9 TGTGCCAGCAGCGTACACCCGGGAGCTGAGCAGTTCTTC CASSVHPGAEQFF
TRBJ2-3 - TRBD2 TRBV4-1 TGCGCCAGCAGCCCACGGACTAGCGGGAGGGTTACAGATACGCAGTATTTT CASSPRTSGRVTDTQYF
TRBJ1-5 - - TRBV13 TGTGCCAGCAGCTTAGGCCGGCAGCCCCAGCATTTT CASSLGRQPQHF
TRBJ1-6 few - TRBV27 TGTGCCAGCAGTCCCCTACAGTATAATTCACCCCTCCACTTT CASSPLQYNSPLHF
TRBJ1-5 once TRBD1 TRBV5-6 TGTGCCAGCAGCTTCGGGACAGGGAATCAGCCCCAGCATTTT CASSFGTGNQPQHF
TRBJ1-1 - - TRBV18 TGTGCCAGCTCACCACCCCGGCCGGGCACTGAAGCTTTCTTT CASSPPRPGTEAFF
TRBJ2-1 - TRBD1 TRBV28 TGTGCCAGCAAGGGACAGGGACACAATGAGCAGTTCTTC CASKGQGHNEQFF
TRBJ2-7 few TRBD1 TRBV9 TGTGCCAGCAGCCGAACCGGGACAGGGGATTACGAGCAGTACTTC CASSRTGTGDYEQYF
TRBJ2-1 - - TRBV14 TGTGCCAGCAGCCAAGATCCACTCGCCCGCTTGGATGAGCAGTTCTTC CASSQDPLARLDEQFF
TRBJ1-1 - - TRBV7-2 TGTGCCAGCAGCTTAGCGCACGGGGGATACACTGAAGCTTTCTTT CASSLAHGGYTEAFF
TRBJ1-5 - - TRBV6-2/TRBV6-3 TGTGCCAGCAGTTACTCCCTTAGTAAGCCCCAGCATTTT CASSYSLSKPQHF
TRBJ2-3 - - TRBV9 TGTGCCAGCAGCGCCGACGGCGGGACCCTCACAGATACGCAGTATTTT CASSADGGTLTDTQYF
TRBJ1-1 few TRBD1 TRBV14 TGTGCCAGCAGCCAACTCGACAGGGTGAACACTGAAGCTTTCTTT CASSQLDRVNTEAFF
TRBJ1-2 - TRBD1 TRBV18 TGTGCCAGCTCACCACCGGGGGGACAGGGTGGCTATGGCTACACCTTC CASSPPGGQGGYGYTF
TRBJ2-1 - - TRBV19 TGTGCCAGTAGTACCCCGACAGGAATGGGGAATGAGCAGTTCTTC CASSTPTGMGNEQFF
TRBJ2-6 - - TRBV5-1 TGCGCCAGCAGCTTGCAGTATGGGGCCAACGTCCTGACTTTC CASSLQYGANVLTF
TRBJ2-7 once - TRBV19 TGTGCCAGTAGTGTTCCCCCCACGGATTTTCAAAGCGCCTACGAGCAGTACTTC CASSVPPTDFQSAYEQYF
TRBJ2-7 - - TRBV7-9 TGTGTCAGCAGCTTATCTCAGGGTCCCCTCGAGCAGTACTTC CVSSLSQGPLEQYF
TRBJ1-2 - - TRBV9 TGTGCCAGCAGCTACGAGGGGGAAGGTGGCTACACCTTC CASSYEGEGGYTF
TRBJ2-2 - - TRBV25-1 TGTGCCAGCTCACCGGTCCAGGCAGGCGTCGTGACGGCCGGGGAGCTGTTTTTT CASSPVQAGVVTAGELFF
TRBJ1-4 - - TRBV4-1 TGCGCCAGCAGCCAAGATTGGCGGGGCGCGAATGAAAAACTGTTTTTT CASSQDWRGANEKLFF
TRBJ1-2 - - TRBV30 TGTGCCTGGGAACAGCCACAGGGTGTAGGTGGCTACACCTTC CAWEQPQGVGGYTF
TRBJ2-7 - - TRBV28 TGTGCCAGCAGTTCACCTGGACAGCTAACCTACGAGCAGTACTTC CASSSPGQLTYEQYF
TRBJ2-1 - - TRBV5-1 TGCGCCAGCAGCTTGGTGACAGGCTGGGATGAGCAGTTCTTC CASSLVTGWDEQFF
TRBJ2-1 - TRBD2 TRBV4-2 TGTGCCAGCAGCCCACGAAGACGAAGGATTGGACTAGCGGGAAATGAGCAGTTCTTC CASSPRRRRIGLAGNEQFF
TRBJ2-5 - TRBD2 TRBV7-2 TGTGCCAGCAGTAGGGGAGGGCGAGAGACCCAGTACTTC CASSRGGRETQYF
TRBJ1-2 - TRBD1 TRBV19 TGTGCCAGTAGTCTAAAAACCGGGACAGGGGATAAGGTGGTCTGGGGCTACACCTTC CASSLKTGTGDKVVWGYTF
TRBJ2-5 - - TRBV5-4 TGTGCCAGCAGCCAAGGCCCAGGGGCGGAAGAGACCCAGTACTTC CASSQGPGAEETQYF
TRBJ2-6 - TRBD2 TRBV19 TGTGCCAGTACCCCGGGGGGCTCTGGGGCCAACGTCCTGACTTTC CASTPGGSGANVLTF
TRBJ2-5 once TRBD2 TRBV5-1 TGCGCCAGTGCCGGGACTAGCGTTATGGAGACCCAGTACTTC CASAGTSVMETQYF
TRBJ1-1 - - TRBV19 TGTGCCAGTAGTATTACCCCTCGGACAGCTCAGAACACTGAAGCTTTCTTT CASSITPRTAQNTEAFF
TRBJ2-3 - - TRBV6-8 TGTGCCAGCACTCATAACCCCACGGGGAAAACAGATACGCAGTATTTT CASTHNPTGKTDTQYF
TRBJ1-4 - - TRBV18 TGTGCCAGCTCCGGGGGGCTAGGTGAAAAACTGTTTTTT CASSGGLGEKLFF
TRBJ2-2 - - TRBV13 TGTGCCAGCACCCCTAGCGTTCGCGGGGAGCTGTTTTTT CASTPSVRGELFF